One sample yielded the 3 T cell receptor beta chains listed below, sequenced in a study of monozygotic twins with inflammatory bowel disease. TCRdb re-called the 5' RACE reads and shows each CDR3 protein once, DNA omitted. The sample table includes about 210,000 distinct CDR3 sequences. The sample was blood. These receptors came from a human donor with ulcerative colitis or Crohn's disease, or a healthy co-twin of an affected twin (not recorded which).

V gene TRBV6-1 combines with J gene TRBJ1-4; the TCRdb D gene call, TRBD1, has no DNA to confirm it. From germline, CDR1 is MNHNS and CDR2 SASEGT. CDR3 length equals 17 residues. The CDR3 spells CASSGHPRQRADEKLFF.

V is TRBV5-5 and J is TRBJ1-5. CDR3 size: 17 residues. Per germline, CDR1 SGHKS and CDR2 YYEKEE (reference sequence). The CDR3 sequence: CASSLEQKPYSNQPQHF.

This chain uses TRBV7-2 with TRBJ2-5. Germline assignment: CDR1 SGHTA and CDR2 FQGNSA. The CDR3 is made up of 13 amino acids. CDR3 protein: CASSPQDVETQYF.